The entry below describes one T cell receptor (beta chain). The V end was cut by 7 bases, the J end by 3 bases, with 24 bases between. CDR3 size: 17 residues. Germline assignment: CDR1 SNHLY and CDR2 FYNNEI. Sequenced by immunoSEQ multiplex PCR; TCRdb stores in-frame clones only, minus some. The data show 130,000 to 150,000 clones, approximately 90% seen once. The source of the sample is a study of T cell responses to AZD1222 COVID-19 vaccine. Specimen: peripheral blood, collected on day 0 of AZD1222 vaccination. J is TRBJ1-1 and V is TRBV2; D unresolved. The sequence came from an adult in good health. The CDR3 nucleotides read TGTGCCAGCACGTACATCCGGGGAGGTTCGTCGCACACTGAAGCTTTCTTT. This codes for CASTYIRGGSSHTEAFF. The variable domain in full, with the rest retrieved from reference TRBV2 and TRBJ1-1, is EPEVTQTPSHQVTQMGQEVILRCVPISNHLYFYWYRQILGQKVEFLVSFYNNEISEKSEIFDDQFSVERPDGSNFTLKIRSTKLEDSAMYFCASTYIRGGSSHTEAFFGQGTRLTVV.